These 18 T cell receptor beta chains originate from one sample sequenced in a study of T cells after yellow fever vaccination. TCRdb reprocessed the 5' RACE reads via MiXCR and lists one record per CDR3 protein. The profile shows 450,000 to 550,000 distinct CDR3 sequences, 21% of them singletons. Sample: PBMCs, taken roughly 20 days after the first yellow fever vaccination. All receptors derive from a man between 18 and 29 years old who received the YFV17D yellow fever vaccine.

The chain recombines TRBV20-1 with TRBJ2-2; D gene uncertain. The CDR3 runs to 14 residues. Trimming took 6 bases from V and 2 from J, leaving 13 bases between them. Germline V gene sequence: CDR1 DFQATT, CDR2 SNEGSKA (reference sequence). The CDR3 bases are TGCAGTGCGGGTCCCTATCCAAACACCGGGGAGCTGTTTTTT. Translation gives CSAGPYPNTGELFF.

The genes are TRBV6-2 or TRBV6-3 and TRBJ2-1; 11 bases fit TRBD2. The CDR3 length is 14 residues. V was pared by 8 bases and J by 5 bases, with 5 bases of the junction left unmatched. CDR1 and CDR2 from the germline V gene are MNHEY and SVGEGT. CDR3 amino acids: CASELAGANNEQFF. DNA of the CDR3: TGTGCCAGCGAACTAGCGGGGGCTAACAATGAGCAGTTCTTC.

The J gene is TRBJ2-3, the V gene TRBV20-1, with D maybe TRBD2 (5 bases). From germline, CDR1 is DFQATT and CDR2 SNEGSKA (reference sequence). CDR3 length: 13 amino acids. The V gene lost 1 base and the J gene lost 4 bases, with 9 bases spanning the gap. CDR3 amino acids: CSARVAGADTQYF. CDR3 in DNA: TGCAGTGCTAGAGTGGCGGGTGCAGATACGCAGTATTTT.

The chain's CDR3 is CASRNIGQTNYGYTF. DNA for the CDR3: TGCGCCAGCAGAAATATCGGACAGACGAACTATGGCTACACCTTC. J is TRBJ1-2 and V is TRBV5-1, with D maybe TRBD1 (6 bases). CDR3 size: 15 residues. V gave up 5 bases and J gave up 2 bases, with 16 bases separating them. Germline V gives CDR1 SGHRS, CDR2 YFSETQ.

This clonotype was detected many times. This chain uses TRBV12-3 or TRBV12-4 with TRBJ2-1; D is unclear. This CDR3 region has 16 residues. V gave up 3 bases and J gave up 5 bases, with 17 bases separating them. The CDR3 here is CASSFLGGASHNEQFF. The DNA for the CDR3 is TGTGCCAGCAGTTTTCTGGGCGGAGCTTCTCACAATGAGCAGTTCTTC.

This chain joins TRBV5-1 and TRBJ1-6; 9 nucleotides line up with TRBD1. The V segment lost 6 bases and the J segment 9 bases; nucleotides outside the gene matches: 10. From germline, CDR1 is SGHRS and CDR2 YFSETQ. This CDR3 is built from 15 residues. CDR3 bases: TGCGCCAGCAACCCGGGACAGGGACTACGTTCACCCCTCCACTTT. Its protein is CASNPGQGLRSPLHF.

The chain recombines TRBV27 with TRBJ2-7; TRBD2 matches 14 bases. The CDR3 has 18 amino acids. The germline V gene has CDR1 MNHEY and CDR2 SMNVEV (reference sequence). After removal of 5 bases from V and 3 bases from J, the junction contained 12 bases not matched to a gene. As DNA, the CDR3 is TGTGCCAGCAGTCCACCCTTAAGACTAGCGGGGGGGATCTACGAGCAGTACTTC. Translating it yields CASSPPLRLAGGIYEQYF.

This clonotype has a handful of counts. V and J are TRBV20-1 and TRBJ2-3, with D maybe TRBD1 (6 bases). This CDR3 contains 14 residues. V dropped 4 bases and J dropped 4 bases, with 15 bases sitting between them. CDR1 DFQATT and CDR2 SNEGSKA come from the germline V gene (reference sequence). The CDR3 region has the DNA TGCAGTGCTAAAGGACAGTCCGGGGCAGATACGCAGTATTTT. This encodes CSAKGQSGADTQYF.

This sequence joins TRBV28 and TRBJ2-7; 7 bases are a match to TRBD1. Germline V lookup: CDR1 MDHEN, CDR2 SYDVKM. This CDR3 comprises 16 residues. The V and J ends lost 6 bases and 4 bases, in that order; junction bases with no gene match: 15. CDR3 sequence reads: CASSPIDPGQKYEQYV. In nucleotides, the CDR3 is TGTGCCAGCAGCCCGATAGATCCGGGACAGAAGTACGAGCAGTACGTC.

This clonotype was seen more than once but under ten times. The chain carries TRBV21-1 and TRBJ1-2; the D call of TRBD1 is as the table states it, not checked on the DNA. TRBV21-1 is flagged as a pseudogene. There are 14 residues in the CDR3. In nucleotides, the CDR3 is TGTGCCAGCAGCAACGCGAGACTGCCCCATGGCTACACCTTC. Its protein product is CASSNARLPHGYTF.

DNA for the CDR3: TGTGCCACCAGTGTTACAGGGAACTATGGCTACACCTTC. This translates into CATSVTGNYGYTF. The chain combines TRBV24-1 with TRBJ1-2; D may be TRBD1 (6 bases). Germline CDR1 KGHDR, CDR2 SFDVKD. With 5 bases removed from V and 2 bases from J, the gap between germline ends came to 8 bases. The length of the CDR3 is 13 residues.

This clonotype was observed a handful of times. The chain links TRBV27 to TRBJ2-3; D unresolved. The V end was cut by 5 bases, the J end by 4 bases, with 10 bases between. The CDR3 totals 13 residues. Looked up from germline, CDR1 is MNHEY and CDR2 is SMNVEV (reference sequence). The CDR3 loop reads CASSLSIADTQYF. The CDR3 DNA follows: TGTGCCAGCAGTCTCTCCATTGCAGATACGCAGTATTTT.

This clonotype was picked up a small number of times. The chain combines TRBV25-1 with TRBJ2-3; no reliable D call. The CDR3 runs to 15 residues. Trimming pared 7 bases from V and 4 bases from J, leaving 18 bases between. The germline V gene encodes CDR1 MGHDK and CDR2 SYGVNS. CDR3 amino acids: CASTENRLTADTQYF. CDR3 coding DNA: TGTGCCAGCACCGAAAATAGGCTAACGGCAGATACGCAGTATTTT.

This clonotype came up a few times. J is TRBJ1-3 and V is TRBV7-9; 9 bases are shared with TRBD1. Germline V gives CDR1 SEHNR, CDR2 FQNEAQ (reference sequence). The CDR3 runs 15 residues. J gave up 1 base and V 8 bases, and 6 bases lay outside the gene matches. CDR3 region: CASGKQGASGNTIYF. As DNA, the CDR3 is TGTGCCAGCGGCAAACAGGGGGCTTCTGGAAACACCATATATTTT.

This clonotype was seen only a few times. The V gene is TRBV20-1, the J gene TRBJ1-3; perhaps TRBD1 as D (5 bases). Trimming removed 5 bases at V and 3 bases at J, with 11 bases between. The CDR3 contains 13 residues. Germline CDR1 reads DFQATT; CDR2 reads SNEGSKA (reference sequence). CDR3 sequence: CSAFPGDGNTIYF. The CDR3 DNA is TGCAGTGCTTTTCCGGGGGATGGAAACACCATATATTTT.

The chain links TRBV7-2 to TRBJ1-1; D remains unclear. From germline, CDR1 is SGHTA and CDR2 FQGNSA. The CDR3 contains 14 residues. Trimming left V 6 bases short and J 1 base short, with 12 bases between. CDR3 region: CASSIKVGNTEAFF. In nucleotides, the CDR3 is TGTGCCAGCAGTATTAAGGTGGGGAACACTGAAGCTTTCTTT.

This clonotype has a handful of counts. The rearrangement links TRBV2 to TRBJ2-7; D perhaps matches TRBD2 (5 bases). Germline-derived CDR1 and CDR2 are SNHLY and FYNNEI. The CDR3 has 15 residues. V gave up 4 bases and J gave up 6 bases, with 19 bases separating them. The CDR3 bases are TGTGCCAGCAGTGGGCAGGCGGGCCGACACTCCGAGCAGTACTTC. It translates to CASSGQAGRHSEQYF.

There are a few counts of this clonotype. This chain links TRBV7-6 with TRBJ1-1; a weak D match, TRBD1 (6 bases). Germline CDR1 SGHVS, CDR2 FNYEAQ. V gave up 2 bases and J gave up 10 bases, with 17 bases separating them. The CDR3 totals 14 residues. CDR3 coding DNA: TGTGCCAGCAGCTTACGGGCAGGGGAGGTGGTAGCTTTCTTT. It is translated as CASSLRAGEVVAFF.